Included here is one T cell receptor beta chain sequence, with context. Its antigen is unknown. The data are from a study of cytomegalovirus exposure and HLA in healthy donors. Whole-study findings and limits: HLA allele associations emerged for roughly 17,000 TCR beta sequences in a later analysis, at 0.05 false discovery rate. In a later analysis, donors in an Asian-associated ancestry cluster reportedly had fewer N-insertions in productive TCRs than the cohort mean.

The length of the CDR3 is 15 residues. With V trimmed by 4 bases and J by 2 bases, 7 bases remained unmatched. Germline assignment: CDR1 MNHGY and CDR2 SAAAGT. PCR primers comprised 60 Vbeta and 13 Jbeta primers. Method: immunoSEQ multiplex PCR; TCRdb's copy keeps in-frame clones and lacks some. This sample yields under 100,000 clones, of which around three quarters are seen a single time; approximately 9.2% belongs to the top ten. The sequenced sample consisted of PBMCs. This sequence originates from a human donor in good health. This chain connects TRBV6-8 to TRBJ2-7; 8 positions agree with TRBD2. The CDR3: CASSLTTSGTYEQYF. As DNA, the CDR3 is TGTGCCAGCAGTTTAACTACTAGCGGAACCTACGAGCAGTACTTC.